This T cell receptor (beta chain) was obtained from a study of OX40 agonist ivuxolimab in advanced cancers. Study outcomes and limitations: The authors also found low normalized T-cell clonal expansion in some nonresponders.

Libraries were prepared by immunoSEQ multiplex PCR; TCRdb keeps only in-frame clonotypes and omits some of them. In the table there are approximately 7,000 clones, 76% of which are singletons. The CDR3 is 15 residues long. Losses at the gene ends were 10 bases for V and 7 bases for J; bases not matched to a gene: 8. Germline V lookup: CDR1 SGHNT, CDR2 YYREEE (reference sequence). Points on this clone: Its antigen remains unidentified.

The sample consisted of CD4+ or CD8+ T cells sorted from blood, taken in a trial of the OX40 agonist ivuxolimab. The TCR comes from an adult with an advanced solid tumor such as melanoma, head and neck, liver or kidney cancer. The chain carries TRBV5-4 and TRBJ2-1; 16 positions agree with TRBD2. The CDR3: CAFGTSGRDGNEQFF. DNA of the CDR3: TGTGCCTTTGGGACTAGCGGGAGGGATGGGAATGAGCAGTTCTTC.